Shown below are 10 T cell receptor beta chains from a single sample sequenced in a study of shared clonotypes between healthy human individuals. The assay was immunoSEQ multiplex PCR, and TCRdb's table has in-frame clones only and misses some. Among roughly 2.2 million clones, 80% to 95% were seen once, and the ten largest hold about 0.36%. Material: naive CD4+ T cells from PBMCs. Subset denoted: CD45RA+ positively selected. The receptor set was obtained from a man aged 18 to 30 in good health. Some clones in this sample may be carry-over from other donors' samples.

The V and J genes are TRBV6-1 and TRBJ2-7; D unresolved. V lost 1 base and J lost 0, with 7 bases in between. Germline CDR1 is MNHNS and CDR2 is SASEGT. The CDR3 spans 14 residues. The CDR3 DNA is TGTGCCAGCAGTGAAGGGTGGTACTCCTACGAGCAGTACTTC. Amino acid sequence: CASSEGWYSYEQYF.

The chain combines TRBV6-1 with TRBJ2-2; maybe TRBD1 (5 bases). CDR1 is MNHNS, CDR2 SASEGT, per germline. The CDR3 has 15 residues. V lost 6 bases to trimming and J lost 1 base, with 12 bases between them. CDR3 DNA: TGTGCCAGCAGGGGGCAGCAATGGAACACCGGGGAGCTGTTTTTT. This gives the protein CASRGQQWNTGELFF.

This clone has just one count. As DNA, the CDR3 is TGTGCCAGCAGTACTCCTAGCCGATTAGATACGCAGTATTTT. It specifies CASSTPSRLDTQYF. The chain recombines TRBV2 with TRBJ2-3; D might be TRBD2 (5 bases). The CDR3 length is 14 residues. Trimming pared 5 bases from V and 5 bases from J, leaving 14 bases between. Germline V gene data show CDR1 as SNHLY and CDR2 as FYNNEI. The full variable domain, with the rest looked up from reference TRBV2 and TRBJ2-3, is EPEVTQTPSHQVTQMGQEVILRCVPISNHLYFYWYRQILGQKVEFLVSFYNNEISEKSEIFDDQFSVERPDGSNFTLKIRSTKLEDSAMYFCASSTPSRLDTQYFGPGTRLTVL.

The V gene is TRBV6-1, the J gene TRBJ2-5; D is tentatively TRBD1 or TRBD2 (5 bases each). Trimming pared 4 bases from V and 5 bases from J, leaving 14 bases between. Germline V gene sequence: CDR1 MNHNS, CDR2 SASEGT. The CDR3 extends over 14 amino acids. The CDR3 protein is CASSGDPWLETQYF. CDR3 coding DNA: TGTGCCAGCAGTGGGGACCCGTGGCTGGAGACCCAGTACTTC.

The rearrangement links TRBV5-1 to TRBJ2-5, with D perhaps assigned TRBD1 or TRBD2 (6 bases each). The CDR3 totals 14 residues. The germline V gene encodes CDR1 SGHRS and CDR2 YFSETQ. Trimming removed 4 bases from V and 2 bases from J, with 12 bases in between. In DNA form, the CDR3 reads TGCGCCAGCAGCACGGGGGCAGTACAAGAGACCCAGTACTTC. Protein: CASSTGAVQETQYF.

This chain connects TRBV9 to TRBJ2-1; 7 bases match TRBD1. CDR3 length equals 15 residues. Germline CDR1 SGDLS, CDR2 YYNGEE. V was clipped by 0 bases and J by 9 bases; unmatched bases: 9. CDR3 DNA sequence: TGTGCCAGCAGCGTAGCCCGGGACAGCATGTCTGAGCAGTTCTTC. It encodes CASSVARDSMSEQFF.

The chain couples TRBV28 to TRBJ2-7; 10 bases line up with TRBD2. This CDR3 has 15 residues. CDR1 and CDR2 (germline): MDHEN, SYDVKM. V trimming: 6 bases; J trimming: 2 bases; junction bases outside the gene matches: 7. The CDR3 DNA reads TGTGCCAGCAGGGTTAGCGGGAGGCAGGCCTACGAGCAGTACTTC. Its translation is CASRVSGRQAYEQYF.

The chain carries TRBV7-3 and TRBJ2-3; 8 bases are a match to TRBD2. The CDR3 sequence is 14 residues long. Germline CDR1 SGHTA, CDR2 FQGTGA. Trimming removed 6 bases from V and 2 bases from J; junction bases left unmatched: 4. The CDR3 sequence is CASSTSGNTDTQYF. The CDR3 region has the DNA TGTGCCAGCAGTACTAGCGGAAACACAGATACGCAGTATTTT.

This chain links TRBV7-2 with TRBJ2-7; TRBD2 agrees at 7 bases. The germline V gene encodes CDR1 SGHTA and CDR2 FQGNSA. CDR3 length: 15 amino acids. V trimming: 1 base; J trimming: 3 bases; junction bases outside the gene matches: 6. The chain's CDR3 is CASSLEPGRGYEQYF. In DNA form, the CDR3 reads TGTGCCAGCAGCTTAGAACCAGGGAGGGGCTACGAGCAGTACTTC.

This rearrangement joins TRBV7-2 to TRBJ2-2, with a tentative D call TRBD1 (6 bases). This CDR3 region has 15 residues. CDR1 and CDR2 from the germline V gene are SGHTA and FQGNSA. V dropped 1 base and J dropped 6 bases, with 12 bases sitting between them. CDR3 in amino acids: CASSLEYPGAGELFF. CDR3 coding DNA: TGTGCCAGCAGCTTAGAATACCCAGGGGCCGGGGAGCTGTTTTTT.